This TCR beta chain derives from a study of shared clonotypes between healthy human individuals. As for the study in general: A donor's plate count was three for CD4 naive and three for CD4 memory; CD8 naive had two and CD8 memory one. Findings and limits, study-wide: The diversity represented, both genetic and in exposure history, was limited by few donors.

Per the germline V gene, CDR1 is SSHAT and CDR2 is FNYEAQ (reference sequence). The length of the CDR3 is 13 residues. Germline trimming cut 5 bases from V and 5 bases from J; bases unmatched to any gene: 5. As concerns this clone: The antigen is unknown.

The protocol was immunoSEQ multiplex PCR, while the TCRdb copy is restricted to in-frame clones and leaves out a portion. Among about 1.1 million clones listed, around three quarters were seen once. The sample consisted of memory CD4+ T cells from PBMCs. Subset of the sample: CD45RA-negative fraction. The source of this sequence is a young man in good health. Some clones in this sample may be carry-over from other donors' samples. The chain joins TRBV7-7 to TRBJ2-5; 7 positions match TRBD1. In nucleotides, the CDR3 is TGTGCCAGCAGCGCGGACAGGTCGGAGACCCAGTACTTC. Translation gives CASSADRSETQYF.